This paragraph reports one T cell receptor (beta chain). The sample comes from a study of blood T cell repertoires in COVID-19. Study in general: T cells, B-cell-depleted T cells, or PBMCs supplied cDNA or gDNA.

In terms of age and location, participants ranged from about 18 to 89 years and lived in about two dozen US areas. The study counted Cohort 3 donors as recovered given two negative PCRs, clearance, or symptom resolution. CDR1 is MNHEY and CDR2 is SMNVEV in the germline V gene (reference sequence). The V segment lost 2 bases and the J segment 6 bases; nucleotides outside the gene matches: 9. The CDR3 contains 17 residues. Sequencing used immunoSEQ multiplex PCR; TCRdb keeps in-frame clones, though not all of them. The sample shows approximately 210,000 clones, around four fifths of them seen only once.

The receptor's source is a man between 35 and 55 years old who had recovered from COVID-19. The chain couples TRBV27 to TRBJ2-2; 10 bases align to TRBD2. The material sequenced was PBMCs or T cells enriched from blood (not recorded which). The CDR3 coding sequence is TGTGCCAGCAGTTTACTTAGCGGGAGGATGTGGGCCGGGGAGCTGTTTTTT. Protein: CASSLLSGRMWAGELFF.